Sequencing of this TCR beta chain was carried out in a study of blood T cells in healthy people across ages. Notes on the study in general: Higher diversity, along with more naive CD4+ cells, distinguished long-lived donors from aged donors. CMV status of donors was unknown, possibly confounding expanded clonotype changes.

This clonotype was found many times. Its antigen is unidentified. Alongside a J-beta primer mix, a sample-barcoded 5' primer served in a second PCR lasting 7 to 11 cycles. No fewer than 2.5 million CDR3-containing paired-end reads came from each sample. TCRdb re-derived calls from the 5' RACE reads in MiXCR, one entry per CDR3 protein. The table has 650,000 to 700,000 distinct CDR3 sequences, about 30% seen once. Germline V gene sequence: CDR1 SGHRS, CDR2 YFSETQ. This CDR3 contains 14 residues. V dropped 4 bases and J dropped 6 bases, with 15 bases sitting between them. The rearrangement uses TRBV5-1 and TRBJ2-3, with D tentatively TRBD1 (6 bases). The TCR sequence derives from a woman of 80 years or more in good health. Input material: blood. The CDR3 reads CASSQGTRGDTQYF. The CDR3 DNA is TGCGCCAGCAGCCAGGGGACCCGCGGGGATACGCAGTATTTT.